This passage covers 6 T cell receptor beta chains from one sample sequenced in a study of CD8 T cells in Susac syndrome. Random hexamers were used to reverse transcribe an amount of 0.5 to 1 ug RNA. TCRdb reprocessed the immunoSEQ multiplex PCR reads via MiXCR and lists one record per CDR3 protein. The sample has about 400,000 distinct CDR3 sequences; roughly 85% are singletons. Specimen: CD8+ T cells from PBMCs. These receptors were collected from a human donor with multiple sclerosis.

The rearrangement joins TRBV7-2 to TRBJ2-1; a possible D gene is TRBD1 (5 bases). Per germline, CDR1 SGHTA and CDR2 FQGNSA. CDR3 length equals 13 residues. V lost 4 bases and J 6 bases, leaving 10 bases between the germline ends. Written as DNA, the CDR3 is TGTGCCAGCAGCTACGACAGCTTCAATGAGCAGTTCTTC. Translating gives CASSYDSFNEQFF.

The chain links TRBV2 to TRBJ2-1; the match to TRBD2 covers 11 bases. The germline V gene has CDR1 SNHLY and CDR2 FYNNEI. J lost 9 bases, V lost 8 bases, and 9 bases had no gene match. CDR3 length equals 14 residues. The CDR3 region has the DNA TGTGCCAGCGAGACTAGCGGGACGTCGGGTGAGCAGTTCTTC. This encodes CASETSGTSGEQFF.

The chain recombines TRBV4-2 with TRBJ2-7; D could derive from TRBD1 or TRBD2 (6 bases each). From germline, CDR1 is LGHNA and CDR2 YNFKEQ. The V end lost 0 bases, the J end lost 6 bases, and 18 bases lay between the germline ends. The CDR3 is made up of 16 amino acids. CDR3 sequence: CASSQDPGDGTSEQYF. In DNA, the CDR3 is TGTGCCAGCAGCCAAGATCCGGGGGACGGGACATCCGAGCAGTACTTC.

The gene calls are TRBV27 and TRBJ1-1, with TRBD1 matching over 7 bases. The V gene's germline CDR1 is MNHEY and CDR2 SMNVEV (reference sequence). CDR3 length equals 14 residues. Trimming at V came to 2 bases and at J to 10 bases, leaving 10 bases not matched to a gene. The CDR3 DNA is TGTGCCAGCAGTTTACCCTCCGCGACAGGGAGAGCTTTCTTT. This gives the protein CASSLPSATGRAFF.

The chain is built from TRBV5-4 and TRBJ1-2, with 8 bases identical to TRBD1. Germline lookup yields CDR1 SGHNT and CDR2 YYREEE (reference sequence). This CDR3 contains 15 residues. V dropped 4 bases and J dropped 3; count of bases not matched to a gene: 8. CDR3 nucleotide sequence: TGTGCCAGCAGCCCGGGACCAGGGGGCGACTATGGCTACACCTTC. Residues: CASSPGPGGDYGYTF.

The chain uses TRBV9 and TRBJ2-7; 7 positions agree with TRBD2. Unmatched junction bases numbered 11, after V lost 6 bases and J lost 2 bases. CDR3 size: 15 residues. Germline V gene lookup returns CDR1 SGDLS and CDR2 YYNGEE. The CDR3 coding sequence is TGTGCCAGCAACCCGAGTGGGCTAGCGGCCTACGAGCAGTACTTC. Its protein is CASNPSGLAAYEQYF.